This T cell receptor beta chain was captured by sequencing in a study of early T cells in non-severe SARS-CoV-2 infection. About the research overall: The chains were unpaired, and the sequenced material was bulk RNA from unsorted whole blood. Overall study results and limits: Anti-spike CD8 responses were favored by VDJdb matching, which missed private and CD4 specificities.

This clonotype has a count of ten or more. The antigen is not known. The V and J ends lost 7 bases and 1 base, in that order; junction bases with no gene match: 8. This CDR3 contains 15 residues. Per germline, CDR1 WSHSY and CDR2 SAAADI. Individual cDNA molecules were tagged with unique molecular identifiers. TCRdb recomputed calls from the 5' RACE reads with MiXCR, one row per CDR3 protein. The sample consists of 69,000 or so distinct CDR3 sequences, around 4.2% of them appearing once. This TCR derives from an adult who was a healthcare worker with PCR-confirmed SARS-CoV-2 infection or an uninfected control (not recorded which). The donor label of this sample is uncertain. The J gene is TRBJ2-5, the V gene TRBV10-2; 8 bases map to TRBD2. The starting material was whole blood, obtained at baseline. The CDR3 coding sequence is TGCGCCAGCAAACCACTAGCGGAGGTCCAAGAGACCCAGTACTTC. Its translation is CASKPLAEVQETQYF.